These 8 T cell receptor beta chains were all obtained from the same sample, sequenced in a study of T cell repertoires in cytomegalovirus infection. TCRdb itself ran the reads through MiXCR, one entry per CDR3 protein. The sample includes approximately 350,000 distinct CDR3 sequences, 34% of them seen just once. What these receptors recognize is not known. Specimen: cultured PBMCs, collected from culture after CMV antigen stimulation. The receptors were sampled from a human donor in good health (CMV status not recorded). Some clones in this sample may be carry-over from other donors' samples.

About this clonotype itself: One end of the junction does not line up with germline, which may come from a read error. The chain links TRBV10-3 to TRBJ2-3, with TRBD2 as a possible D gene (5 bases). Per germline, CDR1 ENHRY and CDR2 SYGVKD. The CDR3 covers 14 residues. CDR3 sequence reads: CAIKAGPLTYTQYF. As DNA, the CDR3 is TGTGCCATCAAGGCGGGCCCCCTCACATATACGCAGTATTTT.

This chain links TRBV19 with TRBJ1-5; D ambiguous. Germline-derived CDR1 and CDR2 are LNHDA and SQIVND (reference sequence). V lost 1 base and J lost 1, with 5 bases in between. The CDR3 has 14 residues. CDR3 region: CASSIGFSNQPQHF. DNA for the CDR3: TGTGCCAGTAGTATAGGGTTCAGCAATCAGCCCCAGCATTTT.

The rearrangement links TRBV4-1 to TRBJ2-3, with D hard to call. V gave up 5 bases and J gave up 4 bases, with 16 bases separating them. This CDR3 region has 15 residues. The germline V gene has CDR1 MGHRA and CDR2 YSYEKL. The CDR3 region is CASSSRASKADTQYF. The CDR3 DNA reads TGCGCCAGCAGCTCTCGGGCCTCAAAGGCAGATACGCAGTATTTT.

The chain links TRBV5-6 to TRBJ1-2; the match to TRBD1 covers 9 bases. The V and J ends lost 3 bases and 2 bases, in that order; junction bases with no gene match: 5. The CDR3 is 15 residues long. CDR1 and CDR2 (germline): SGHDT, YYEEEE. CDR3 coding DNA: TGTGCCAGCAGCTCGGTCGGACAGGGGAACTATGGCTACACCTTC. It yields the protein CASSSVGQGNYGYTF.

The rearrangement uses TRBV29-1 and TRBJ1-1; 11 bases agree with TRBD1. The V gene's germline CDR1 is SQVTM and CDR2 ANQGSEA. The V gene end was trimmed by 7 bases and the J gene end by 6 bases; junction bases not matched to a gene: 7. This CDR3 is 13 amino acids long. The CDR3 region is CSARGQGAPEAFF. In DNA form, the CDR3 reads TGCAGCGCCAGAGGACAGGGGGCGCCTGAAGCTTTCTTT.

This clonotype was seen a few times. The chain uses TRBV29-1 and TRBJ1-4, with 7 bases matching TRBD1. Germline V gives CDR1 SQVTM, CDR2 ANQGSEA. After removal of 4 bases from V and 4 bases from J, the junction contained 12 bases not matched to a gene. The CDR3 runs 16 residues. The CDR3 loop is CSVGTGDTGVNEKLFF. For the CDR3, the DNA is TGCAGCGTTGGAACTGGCGATACAGGGGTTAATGAAAAACTGTTTTTT.

The table lists this clonotype with a few counts. V usage is TRBV7-3 and J usage is TRBJ1-1; tentatively, D is TRBD1 (5 bases). Germline V gene lookup returns CDR1 SGHTA and CDR2 FQGTGA. The ends were cut back, 1 base at V and 1 base at J, with 10 bases in the middle. The CDR3 sequence is 15 residues long. The CDR3 is CASSLIGQRNTEAFF. The CDR3 region has the DNA TGTGCCAGCAGCTTAATCGGACAAAGGAACACTGAAGCTTTCTTT.

In nucleotides, the CDR3 is TGTGCCAGCAGCTTAGGGACTAGTCGCGAGGAGACCCAGTACTTC. Its protein product is CASSLGTSREETQYF. The chain carries TRBV7-2 and TRBJ2-5; 7 positions agree with TRBD2. CDR3 length: 15 amino acids. The V segment lost 1 base and the J segment 5 bases; nucleotides outside the gene matches: 7. Germline V gene sequence: CDR1 SGHTA, CDR2 FQGNSA. Full variable domain (outside the CDR3, taken from reference TRBV7-2 and TRBJ2-5): GAGVSQSPSNKVTEKGKDVELRCDPISGHTALYWYRQSLGQGLEFLIYFQGNSAPDKSGLPSDRFSAERTGGSVSTLTIQRTQQEDSAVYLCASSLGTSREETQYFGPGTRLLVL.